This T cell receptor (beta chain) stems from a study of blood T cell repertoires in COVID-19. In the study overall: There were acute and convalescent COVID-19 samples, and they came from the United States, Italy and Spain. The analysed material was cDNA or gDNA that came from T cells, B-cell-depleted T cells, or PBMCs.

Germline V gives CDR1 MNHEY, CDR2 SMNVEV (reference sequence). The CDR3 extends over 16 amino acids. Trimming cost V 7 bases and J 7 bases; bases outside gene matches: 13. Seattle patient enrollment occurred during active infection, with longitudinal follow-up thereafter. Original data processing: It was from reference gene primer amplification that nucleated cell counts were estimated. Generated by immunoSEQ multiplex PCR, the TCRdb table keeps only in-frame clones and is missing some. Clone size and V and J calls were adopted from that table, with D and trimming inferred from the DNA. The sample shows about 390,000 clones, around 87% of them seen only once.

Sequenced sample: peripheral blood. This sequence was found in an older woman with COVID-19, enrolled during active disease. The V call is TRBV27, the J call TRBJ2-1; TRBD2 matches at 10 bases. CDR3 in amino acids: CASTKGQRGGRNEQFF. The CDR3 DNA is TGTGCCAGCACTAAAGGACAGCGGGGGGGTCGTAATGAGCAGTTCTTC.